This T cell receptor beta chain was identified in a study of CD8 T cells in Susac syndrome. Notes on the study in general: In its TCR sequencing and HLA analysis, the study acknowledged that the number of individuals was relatively small.

Concerning this clonotype itself: Its antigen is unidentified.

Between the trimmed V and J ends, which lost 4 bases and 1 base, there was a span of 10 bases. This CDR3 is 14 amino acids long. Germline V CDR1 and CDR2: GTSNPN, SVGIG (reference sequence). RNA, at about 0.5 to 1 ug, was reverse transcribed with random hexamers. The CDR3 of TCR beta was amplified by immunoSEQ multiplex PCR across 54 Vbeta and 13 Jbeta. MiXCR, applied by TCRdb to the immunoSEQ multiplex PCR reads, yields one record per CDR3 protein. The sample has 190,000 or so distinct CDR3 sequences, about 95% seen once. Included as multiple sclerosis controls were treatment-naive patients who had stable or active relapsing-remitting disease.

The V gene is TRBV30, the J gene TRBJ2-2; D tentatively reads TRBD1 or TRBD2 (5 bases each). The receptor comes from a human donor with multiple sclerosis. Sequencing input: CD4+ T cells from PBMCs. This chain's CDR3 is CAWISRGNTGELFF. DNA for the CDR3: TGTGCCTGGATATCGAGGGGGAACACCGGGGAGCTGTTTTTT. The complete variable domain, with remaining parts taken from reference TRBV30 and TRBJ2-2, reads SQTIHQWPATLVQPVGSPLSLECTVEGTSNPNLYWYRQAAGRGLQLLFYSVGIGQISSEVPQNLSASRPQDRQFILSSKKLLLSDSGFYLCAWISRGNTGELFFGEGSRLTVL.